The rows below give T cell receptor beta chains drawn from one sample of a study of T cell responses to AZD1222 COVID-19 vaccine. The repertoire was sequenced with immunoSEQ multiplex PCR; TCRdb's copy has only in-frame clones and lacks some. This table holds about 140,000 clones, about 86% found once. This specimen consisted of peripheral blood, obtained 28 days after the second AZD1222 dose. The receptors originated from an adult who received the AZD1222 COVID-19 vaccine. CDR3s include the opening cysteine and the closing phenylalanine or tryptophan. Each record gives: J gene, V gene, D gene, CDR3 DNA, CDR3 protein. A D gene is named only where the DNA matches it firmly.

j_call: TRBJ2-7
v_call: TRBV4-1
d_call: NA
cdr3_nt: TGCGCCAGCAGCCAAGGGGGCGGGACGGTCTCCTACGAGCAGTACTTC
cdr3_aa: CASSQGGGTVSYEQYF

j_call: TRBJ2-3
v_call: TRBV7-2
d_call: TRBD2
cdr3_nt: TGTGCCAGCAGCTTAGCGGGACTAGCGGGGATCACAGATACGCAGTATTTT
cdr3_aa: CASSLAGLAGITDTQYF

j_call: TRBJ1-1
v_call: TRBV11-3
d_call: TRBD1
cdr3_nt: TGTGCCAGCAGCCCGGGACAGGGCCCCACTGAAGCTTTCTTT
cdr3_aa: CASSPGQGPTEAFF

j_call: TRBJ2-2
v_call: TRBV6-1
d_call: NA
cdr3_nt: TGTGCCAGCAGTGAAGCAAAGGGGGTGAACCCCGGGGAGCTGTTTTTT
cdr3_aa: CASSEAKGVNPGELFF

j_call: TRBJ2-7
v_call: TRBV3-1/TRBV3-2
d_call: NA
cdr3_nt: TGTGCCAGCAGCCAAGTTGGTCAGGGAGGCGAGCAGTACTTC
cdr3_aa: CASSQVGQGGEQYF

j_call: TRBJ1-1
v_call: TRBV27
d_call: NA
cdr3_nt: TGTGCCAGCAGTTATCTGGGGGTCACTGAAGCTTTCTTT
cdr3_aa: CASSYLGVTEAFF

j_call: TRBJ2-3
v_call: TRBV4-2
d_call: NA
cdr3_nt: TGTGCCAGCAGCCAACCCCCTAGCACAGATACGCAGTATTTT
cdr3_aa: CASSQPPSTDTQYF

j_call: TRBJ1-2
v_call: TRBV27
d_call: TRBD1
cdr3_nt: TGTGCCAGCAGTCCGGACAGGACCTTCTGGGGCTACACCTTC
cdr3_aa: CASSPDRTFWGYTF

j_call: TRBJ1-1
v_call: TRBV7-9
d_call: NA
cdr3_nt: TGTGCCAGCAGCTTTGCGACAGGCCGCACTGAAGCTTTCTTT
cdr3_aa: CASSFATGRTEAFF

j_call: TRBJ2-7
v_call: TRBV27
d_call: TRBD1
cdr3_nt: TGTGCCAGCAGTTCCCACCCAGGGACAGGGAATTCCCCCTACGAGCAGTACTTC
cdr3_aa: CASSSHPGTGNSPYEQYF

j_call: TRBJ2-1
v_call: TRBV7-8
d_call: TRBD1
cdr3_nt: TGTGCCAGCAGGACCGGGACAGGGGTTCACAATGAGCAGTTCTTC
cdr3_aa: CASRTGTGVHNEQFF

j_call: TRBJ2-5
v_call: TRBV9
d_call: NA
cdr3_nt: TGTGCCAGCAGCGTAGGAGCAGGGCGAGTGGAGACCCAGTACTTC
cdr3_aa: CASSVGAGRVETQYF

j_call: TRBJ1-1
v_call: TRBV10-2
d_call: NA
cdr3_nt: TGCGCCAGCAAGTCAGGGATGAACACTGAAGCTTTCTTT
cdr3_aa: CASKSGMNTEAFF

j_call: TRBJ1-4
v_call: TRBV19
d_call: NA
cdr3_nt: TGTGCCAGTAGTAAGAGGGGGGCTAATGAAAAACTGTTTTTT
cdr3_aa: CASSKRGANEKLFF

j_call: TRBJ1-6
v_call: TRBV4-2
d_call: NA
cdr3_nt: TGTGCCAGCAGCCAAGATTATGGTTCACCCCTCCACTTT
cdr3_aa: CASSQDYGSPLHF

j_call: TRBJ2-5
v_call: TRBV7-8
d_call: NA
cdr3_nt: TGTGCCAGCAGCCGTCCCGAAGAAGGGGCGGAGACCCAGTACTTC
cdr3_aa: CASSRPEEGAETQYF

j_call: TRBJ2-1
v_call: TRBV7-2
d_call: TRBD2
cdr3_nt: TGTGCCAGCAGCTTATTTAGGACTAGACCCTACAATGAGCAGTTCTTC
cdr3_aa: CASSLFRTRPYNEQFF

j_call: TRBJ2-7
v_call: TRBV5-1
d_call: TRBD1
cdr3_nt: TGCGCCAGCTTTAGGGGGCCAAGAGACGAGCAGTACTTC
cdr3_aa: CASFRGPRDEQYF

j_call: TRBJ1-1
v_call: TRBV3-1/TRBV3-2
d_call: NA
cdr3_nt: TGTGCCAGCAGCGACAGTTACACTGAAGCTTTCTTT
cdr3_aa: CASSDSYTEAFF

j_call: TRBJ1-3
v_call: TRBV6-6
d_call: NA
cdr3_nt: TGTGCCAGCAGTCAACAAGGGAACACCATATATTTT
cdr3_aa: CASSQQGNTIYF